Listed below are T cell receptor beta chains from one sample, sequenced in a study of regulatory T cells in long-lasting Graves disease. Using its own MiXCR run on the multiplex PCR reads, TCRdb lists one record per CDR3 protein. The repertoire consists of 450,000 or so distinct CDR3 sequences, with 20% occurring once and the leading ten covering about 8.3%. The input for sequencing was peripheral blood mononuclear cells (PBMCs), taken when the disease was refractory, from a patient treated with antithyroid drugs. The receptors stem from a female donor with Graves disease. Both conserved end residues are part of each CDR3. Fields, in order: J gene, clone size, D gene, V gene, CDR3 DNA, CDR3 protein. D genes are given only for firm matches. Clone size is stated in some rows and not others, as once, few, many or a class when expanded.

TRBJ1-5	many	.	TRBV11-2	TGTGCCAGCAGCTTAGATGGGGGGACGAATCAGCCCCAGCATTTT	CASSLDGGTNQPQHF
TRBJ1-5	.	.	TRBV7-2	TGTGCCAGCAGCTTGGGCACCAATCAGCCCCGGCATTTT	CASSLGTNQPRHF
TRBJ2-2	few	TRBD2	TRBV5-1	TGCGCCAGCAGCTTACTCAGCGGGGCTTCAACCGGGGAGCTGTTTTTT	CASSLLSGASTGELFF
TRBJ2-6	.	.	TRBV29-1	TGCAGCGTTGGTTTAGCTGGGGCCAACGTCCTGACTTTC	CSVGLAGANVLTF
TRBJ1-1	many	.	TRBV28	TGTGCCAGCAGTTTAGTGGGGACGGTGAACACTGAAGCTTTCTTT	CASSLVGTVNTEAFF
TRBJ1-4	.	.	TRBV7-9	TGTGCCAGCACCCCTCCGGACCGGGACAAGGATGAAAAACTGTTTTTT	CASTPPDRDKDEKLFF
TRBJ1-1	many	TRBD1	TRBV27	TGTGCCAGCAGTTTATTAGGGGGCGCGGGGGCTTTCTTT	CASSLLGGAGAFF
TRBJ1-1	few	.	TRBV19	TGTGCCAGTAGTATTGGGGGTAACAGGAACACTGAAGCTTTCTTT	CASSIGGNRNTEAFF
TRBJ2-2	.	.	TRBV2	TGTGCCAGCAGTGAAAGTAGCGAGAACACCGGGGAGCTGTTTTTT	CASSESSENTGELFF
TRBJ1-1	many	.	TRBV6-1	TGTGCCAGCAGTGCGGTAGGGACAAACACTGAAGCTTTCTTT	CASSAVGTNTEAFF
TRBJ1-1	.	TRBD1	TRBV2	TGTGCCAGCAGTGAAGTTCTTGACAGGGAAAGGGAGAACACTGAAGCTTTCTTT	CASSEVLDRERENTEAFF
TRBJ2-7	.	TRBD2	TRBV6-1	TGTGCCAGCAGAGCCGGGACTAGCGGGAGGAAAGGGTACGAGCAGTACTTC	CASRAGTSGRKGYEQYF
TRBJ2-7	.	.	TRBV15	TGTGCCACCAGCAGAGAATCTGGGAAGACCTACGAGCAGTACTTC	CATSRESGKTYEQYF
TRBJ2-7	many	.	TRBV20-1	TGCAGTGCTAGAGCGGGTTACGAGCAGTACTTC	CSARAGYEQYF
TRBJ2-7	many	.	TRBV7-9	TGTGCCAGCAGCTCCTCGACGGGGGGCTCCCAGTACTTC	CASSSSTGGSQYF
TRBJ1-1	many	.	TRBV20-1	TGCAGTGCTCGGGGACGGCTGAACACTGAAGCTTTCTTT	CSARGRLNTEAFF
TRBJ2-7	few	.	TRBV30	TGTGCCTGGAGTGATGGCGCGGGCTTCTACGAGCAGTACTTC	CAWSDGAGFYEQYF
TRBJ1-3	.	.	TRBV30	TGTGCCTGGAGTGTACCGGGGGCCTCTGGAAACACCATATATTTT	CAWSVPGASGNTIYF
TRBJ2-7	many	.	TRBV6-5	TGTGCCAGCAGTTACTTCAGGGGCTACGAGCAGTACTTC	CASSYFRGYEQYF
TRBJ2-5	many	TRBD1	TRBV12-3/TRBV12-4	TGTGCCAGCAGTCCGACAGGGTCAGAGACCCAGTACTTC	CASSPTGSETQYF
TRBJ2-5	few	.	TRBV30	TGTGCCTGGAGTGTACTACAGTCGGAGACCCAGTACTTC	CAWSVLQSETQYF
TRBJ2-5	few	TRBD1	TRBV4-2	TGTGCCAACCTCCCCGGACAGGGGGTGTCCGAGACCCAGTACTTC	CANLPGQGVSETQYF
TRBJ1-2	many	TRBD1	TRBV27	TGTGCCAGCAGTCCGATGGGGGCAGGGGGAGGCTACACCTTC	CASSPMGAGGGYTF
TRBJ1-5	many	TRBD1	TRBV19	TGTGCCAGTAGTACAGGGGGCGATAGCAATCAGCCCCAGCATTTT	CASSTGGDSNQPQHF
TRBJ2-2	few	TRBD1	TRBV29-1	TGCAGCGTTAAGGGACAGGGAAACACCGGGGAGCTGTTTTTT	CSVKGQGNTGELFF
TRBJ1-4	many	.	TRBV28	TGTGCCAGCTGTCTGGGGAGAAATGAAAAACTGTTTTTT	CASCLGRNEKLFF
TRBJ2-5	.	.	TRBV7-6	TGTGCCAGCAGCTTAGTAGGGAGGCAAGAGACCCAGTACTTC	CASSLVGRQETQYF
TRBJ1-3	few	.	TRBV27	TGTGCCAGCAAACAAGGGACGTTCGGAAACACCATATATTTT	CASKQGTFGNTIYF
TRBJ2-7	.	.	TRBV11-2	TGTGCCAGCAGCCCGAGGAGGTACCTCTCCTACGAGCAGTACTTC	CASSPRRYLSYEQYF
TRBJ2-1	.	TRBD2	TRBV14	TGTGCCAGCAGCCAAGTCGGACTAGCGGATAGATACAATGAGCAGTTCTTC	CASSQVGLADRYNEQFF
TRBJ2-7	many	.	TRBV28	TGTGCCAGCAGTATGAGGAGAGCCTACGAGCAGTACTTC	CASSMRRAYEQYF
TRBJ2-3	.	.	TRBV6-2/TRBV6-3	TGTGCCAGCAGTTGGCAAGAAGTTAGCACAGATACGCAGTATTTT	CASSWQEVSTDTQYF
TRBJ1-5	many	.	TRBV7-2	TGTGCCAGCAGCTTAGTCCTCCTGGGAGGAGGCCGAGGTCATCAGCCCCAGCATTTT	CASSLVLLGGGRGHQPQHF
TRBJ1-1	many	.	TRBV11-2	TGTGCCAGCGGACGCCCGGCCAACACTGAAGCTTTCTTT	CASGRPANTEAFF
TRBJ2-2	few	TRBD1	TRBV25-1	TGTGCCAGCAGTGAATTAAGGGGACAGGGAAGGACCGGGGAGCTGTTTTTT	CASSELRGQGRTGELFF